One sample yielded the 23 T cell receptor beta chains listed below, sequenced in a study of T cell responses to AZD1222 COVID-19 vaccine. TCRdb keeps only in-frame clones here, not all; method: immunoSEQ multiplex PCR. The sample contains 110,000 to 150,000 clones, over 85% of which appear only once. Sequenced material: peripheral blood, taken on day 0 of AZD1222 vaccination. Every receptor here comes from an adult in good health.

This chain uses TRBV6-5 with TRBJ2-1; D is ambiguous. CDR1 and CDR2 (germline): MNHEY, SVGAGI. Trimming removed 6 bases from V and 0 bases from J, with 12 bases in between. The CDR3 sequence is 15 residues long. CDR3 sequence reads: CASSRSDSSYNEQFF. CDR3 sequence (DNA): TGTGCCAGCAGCCGGTCGGATAGCTCCTACAATGAGCAGTTCTTC.

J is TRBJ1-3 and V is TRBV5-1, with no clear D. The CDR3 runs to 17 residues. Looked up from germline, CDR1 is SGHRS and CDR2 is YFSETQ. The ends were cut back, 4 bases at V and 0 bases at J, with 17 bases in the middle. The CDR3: CASSLIPGASSGNTIYF. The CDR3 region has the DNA TGCGCCAGCAGCCTCATTCCGGGAGCTTCCTCTGGAAACACCATATATTTT.

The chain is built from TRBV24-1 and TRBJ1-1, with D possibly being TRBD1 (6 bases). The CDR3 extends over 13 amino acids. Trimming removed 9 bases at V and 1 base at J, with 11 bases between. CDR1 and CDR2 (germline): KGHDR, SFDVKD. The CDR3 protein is CATRGTPNTEAFF. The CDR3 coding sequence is TGTGCCACCCGTGGGACACCGAACACTGAAGCTTTCTTT.

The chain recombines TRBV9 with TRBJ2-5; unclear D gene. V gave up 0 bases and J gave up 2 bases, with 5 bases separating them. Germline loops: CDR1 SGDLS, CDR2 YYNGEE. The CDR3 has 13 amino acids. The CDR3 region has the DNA TGTGCCAGCAGCGTAGGAGATCAAGAGACCCAGTACTTC. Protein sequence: CASSVGDQETQYF.

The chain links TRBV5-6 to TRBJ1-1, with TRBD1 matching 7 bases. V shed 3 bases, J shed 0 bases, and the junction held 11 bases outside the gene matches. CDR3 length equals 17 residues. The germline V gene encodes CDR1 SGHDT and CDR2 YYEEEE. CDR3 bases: TGTGCCAGCAGCTACCGGTGGGGACAGTCCATGAACACTGAAGCTTTCTTT. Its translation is CASSYRWGQSMNTEAFF.

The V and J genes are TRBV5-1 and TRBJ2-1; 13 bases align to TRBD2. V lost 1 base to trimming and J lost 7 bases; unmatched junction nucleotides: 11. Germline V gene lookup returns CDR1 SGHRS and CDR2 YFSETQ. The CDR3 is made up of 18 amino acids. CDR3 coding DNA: TGCGCCAGCAGCTTGCGGTGGCTCGGGACTAGCGGGGCAAATGAGCAGTTCTTC. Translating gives CASSLRWLGTSGANEQFF.

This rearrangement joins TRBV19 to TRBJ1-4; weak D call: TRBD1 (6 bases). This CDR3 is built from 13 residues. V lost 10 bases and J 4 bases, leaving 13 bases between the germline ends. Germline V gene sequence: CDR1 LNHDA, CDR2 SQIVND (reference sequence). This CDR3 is CATRTAVNEKLFF. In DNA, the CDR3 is TGTGCCACCCGGACAGCAGTTAATGAAAAACTGTTTTTT.

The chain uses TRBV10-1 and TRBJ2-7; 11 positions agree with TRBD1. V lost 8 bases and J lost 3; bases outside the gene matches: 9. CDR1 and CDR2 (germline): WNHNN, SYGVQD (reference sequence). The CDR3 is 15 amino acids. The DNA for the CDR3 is TGCGCCAGCTCCCCGGCTGGGACAGGGGGCTACGAGCAGTACTTC. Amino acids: CASSPAGTGGYEQYF.

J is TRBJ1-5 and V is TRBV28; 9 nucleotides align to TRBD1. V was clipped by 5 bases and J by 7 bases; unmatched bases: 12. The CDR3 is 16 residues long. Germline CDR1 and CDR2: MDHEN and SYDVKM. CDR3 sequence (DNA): TGTGCCAGCAGTCCCCTCGGACAGGGGCCGGGGCAGCCCCAGCATTTT. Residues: CASSPLGQGPGQPQHF.

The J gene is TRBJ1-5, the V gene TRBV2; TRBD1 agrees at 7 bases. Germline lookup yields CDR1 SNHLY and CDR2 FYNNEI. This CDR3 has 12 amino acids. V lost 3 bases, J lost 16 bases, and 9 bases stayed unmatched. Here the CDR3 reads CASSDLTGFLHF. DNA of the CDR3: TGTGCCAGCAGTGACTTGACAGGGTTTCTTCATTTT.

The CDR3 DNA is TGTGCCAGCAGCTTGGCCGAGGCTGGGGCCAACGTCCTGACTTTC. It encodes CASSLAEAGANVLTF. The chain carries TRBV5-4 and TRBJ2-6; no clear D gene. This CDR3 has 15 residues. Trimming removed 0 bases at V and 2 bases at J, with 6 bases between. CDR1 is SGHNT and CDR2 is YYREEE in the germline V gene (reference sequence). Based on the CDR3 plus reference TRBV5-4 and TRBJ2-6, the full variable domain is ETGVTQSPTHLIKTRGQQVTLRCSSQSGHNTVSWYQQALGQGPQFIFQYYREEENGRGNFPPRFSGLQFPNYSSELNVNALELDDSALYLCASSLAEAGANVLTFGAGSRLTVL.

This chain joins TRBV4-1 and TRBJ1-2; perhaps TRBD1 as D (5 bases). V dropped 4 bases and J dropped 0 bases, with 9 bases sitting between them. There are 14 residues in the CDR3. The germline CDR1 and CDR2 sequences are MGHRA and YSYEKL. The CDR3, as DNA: TGCGCCAGCAGCCCTAGACAGTCTAACTATGGCTACACCTTC. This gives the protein CASSPRQSNYGYTF.

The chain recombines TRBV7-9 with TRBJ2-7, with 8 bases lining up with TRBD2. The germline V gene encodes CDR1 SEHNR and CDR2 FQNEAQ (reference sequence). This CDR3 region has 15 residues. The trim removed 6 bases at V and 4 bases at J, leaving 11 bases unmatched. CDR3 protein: CASSLRSGSGYEQYF. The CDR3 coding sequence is TGTGCCAGCAGTTTAAGAAGCGGGAGCGGGTACGAGCAGTACTTC.

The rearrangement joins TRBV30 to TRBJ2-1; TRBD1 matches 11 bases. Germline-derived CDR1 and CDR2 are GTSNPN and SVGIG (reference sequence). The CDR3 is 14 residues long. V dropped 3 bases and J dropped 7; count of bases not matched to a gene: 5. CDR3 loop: CAWSRDRGINEQFF. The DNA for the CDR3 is TGTGCCTGGAGCCGGGACAGGGGGATAAATGAGCAGTTCTTC.

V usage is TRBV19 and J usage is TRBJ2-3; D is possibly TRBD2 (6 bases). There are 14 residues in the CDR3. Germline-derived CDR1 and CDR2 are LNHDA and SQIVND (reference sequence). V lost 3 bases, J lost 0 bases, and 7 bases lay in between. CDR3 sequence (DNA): TGTGCCAGTAGTATTGGGGGGAGCACAGATACGCAGTATTTT. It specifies CASSIGGSTDTQYF. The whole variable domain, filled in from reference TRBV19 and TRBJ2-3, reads DGGITQSPKYLFRKEGQNVTLSCEQNLNHDAMYWYRQDPGQGLRLIYYSQIVNDFQKGDIAEGYSVSREKKESFPLTVTSAQKNPTAFYLCASSIGGSTDTQYFGPGTRLTVL.

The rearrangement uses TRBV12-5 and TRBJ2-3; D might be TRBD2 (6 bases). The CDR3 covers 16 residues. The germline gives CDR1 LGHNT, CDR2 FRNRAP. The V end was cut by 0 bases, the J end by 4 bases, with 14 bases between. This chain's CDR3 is CASGLVLGGRADTQYF. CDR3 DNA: TGTGCTAGTGGTTTGGTACTCGGGGGAAGGGCAGATACGCAGTATTTT.

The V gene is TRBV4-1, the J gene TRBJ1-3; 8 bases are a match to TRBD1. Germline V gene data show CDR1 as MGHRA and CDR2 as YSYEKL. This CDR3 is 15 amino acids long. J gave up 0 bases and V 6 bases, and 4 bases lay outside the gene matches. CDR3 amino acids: CASSFTGGSGNTIYF. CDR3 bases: TGCGCCAGCAGTTTCACAGGGGGCTCTGGAAACACCATATATTTT.

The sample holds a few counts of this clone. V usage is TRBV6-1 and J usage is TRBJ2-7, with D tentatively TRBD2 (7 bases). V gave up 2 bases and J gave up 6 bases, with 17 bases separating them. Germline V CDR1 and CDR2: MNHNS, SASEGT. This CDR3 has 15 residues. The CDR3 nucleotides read TGTGCCAGCAGTGAAACGGGGGGCGAGAGCTCCGAGCAGTACTTC. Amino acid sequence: CASSETGGESSEQYF.

The CDR3: CASSQGGTGANVLTF. The CDR3 bases are TGTGCCAGCAGCCAAGGAGGGACTGGGGCCAACGTCCTGACTTTC. The chain carries TRBV2 and TRBJ2-6; D might be TRBD2 (6 bases). Trimming took off 6 bases at V and 2 bases at J, with 11 bases between the two ends. The length of the CDR3 is 15 residues. Per germline, CDR1 SNHLY and CDR2 FYNNEI.

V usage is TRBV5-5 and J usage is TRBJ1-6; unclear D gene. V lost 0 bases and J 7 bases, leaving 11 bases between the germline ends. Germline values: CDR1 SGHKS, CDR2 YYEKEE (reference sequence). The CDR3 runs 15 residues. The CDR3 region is CASSLVGQVNSPLHF. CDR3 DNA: TGTGCCAGCAGCTTGGTAGGGCAGGTGAATTCACCCCTCCACTTT.

In nucleotides, the CDR3 is TGTGCCAGCAGCTTGAACAGCGGGACGGCTACGCAGTATTTT. Its translation: CASSLNSGTATQYF. The chain has TRBV5-4 and TRBJ2-3; TRBD2 matches at 7 bases. Germline loops: CDR1 SGHNT, CDR2 YYREEE (reference sequence). Trimming cost V 1 base and J 8 bases; bases outside gene matches: 7. The CDR3 spans 14 residues.

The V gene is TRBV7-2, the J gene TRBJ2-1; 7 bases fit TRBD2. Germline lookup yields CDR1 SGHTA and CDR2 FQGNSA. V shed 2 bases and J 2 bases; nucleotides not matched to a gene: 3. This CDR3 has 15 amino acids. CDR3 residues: CASSLPLAAYNEQFF. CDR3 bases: TGTGCCAGCAGCTTACCGCTAGCGGCCTACAATGAGCAGTTCTTC.

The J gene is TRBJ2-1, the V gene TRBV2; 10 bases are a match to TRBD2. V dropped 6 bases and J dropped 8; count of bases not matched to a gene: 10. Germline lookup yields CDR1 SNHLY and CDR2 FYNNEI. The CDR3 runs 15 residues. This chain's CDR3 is CASRGAGGPVDEQFF. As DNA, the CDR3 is TGTGCCAGCAGGGGAGCGGGAGGGCCGGTAGATGAGCAGTTCTTC.